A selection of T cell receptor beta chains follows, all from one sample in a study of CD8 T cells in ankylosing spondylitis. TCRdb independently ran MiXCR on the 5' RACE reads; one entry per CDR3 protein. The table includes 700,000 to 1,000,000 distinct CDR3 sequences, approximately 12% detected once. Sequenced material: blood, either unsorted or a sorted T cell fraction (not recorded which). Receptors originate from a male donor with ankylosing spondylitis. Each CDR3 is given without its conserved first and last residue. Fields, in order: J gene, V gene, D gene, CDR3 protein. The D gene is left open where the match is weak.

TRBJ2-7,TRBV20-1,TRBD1,SARMTGHEQY
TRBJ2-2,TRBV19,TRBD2,ASRSSGRSPGELF
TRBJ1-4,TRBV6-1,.,ASSPRGIFATNEKLF
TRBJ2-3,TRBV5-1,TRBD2,ASRRTGGVDTQY
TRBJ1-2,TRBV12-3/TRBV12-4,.,ASSLPGGRKGYT
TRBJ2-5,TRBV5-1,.,ASSFRTGQTQY
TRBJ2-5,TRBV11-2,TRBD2,ASSYGLAGWETQY
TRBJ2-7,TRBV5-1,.,ASSLDPRAYEQY
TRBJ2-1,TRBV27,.,ASRWGGGRNEQF
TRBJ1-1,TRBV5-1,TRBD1,ASSWGTALNTEAF
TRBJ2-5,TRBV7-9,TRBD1,ASSGTGHGETQY
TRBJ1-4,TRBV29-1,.,SATGRGYNEKLF
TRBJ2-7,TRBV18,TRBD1,ASSPGPGQGGTEQY
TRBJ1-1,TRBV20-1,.,SASFRATKNTEAF
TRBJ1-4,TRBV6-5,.,ASRITPGVEKLF
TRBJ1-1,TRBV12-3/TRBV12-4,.,ASSLKGGDTEAF
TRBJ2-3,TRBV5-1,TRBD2,ASSPGLAGATDTQY
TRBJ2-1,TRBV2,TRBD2,ASSLSSGAFKEQF
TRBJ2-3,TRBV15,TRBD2,ATSRAQREHTDTQY
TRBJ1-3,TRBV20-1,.,SAREDIFPGNTIY
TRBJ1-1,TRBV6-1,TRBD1,ASAPRGKDTEAF
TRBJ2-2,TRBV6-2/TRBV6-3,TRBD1,ASRARGPTGELF
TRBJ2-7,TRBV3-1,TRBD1,ASSQPWQGDEQY
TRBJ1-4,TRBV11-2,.,ASSRRVEANEKLF
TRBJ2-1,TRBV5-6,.,ASSLDRSHEQF
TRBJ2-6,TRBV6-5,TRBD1,ASSYGRQGAFGANVLT
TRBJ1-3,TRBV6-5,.,ASSYSGPISGNTIY
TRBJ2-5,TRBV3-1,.,ASSQAPGSETQY
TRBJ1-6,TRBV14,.,ASSQGLLGSPLH
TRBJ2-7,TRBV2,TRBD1,ASSLDRTLREQY
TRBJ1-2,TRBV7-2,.,ASSPRRTDYGYT
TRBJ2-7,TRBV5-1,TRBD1,ASSLFGTGSYEQY
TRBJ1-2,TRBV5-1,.,ASSGGPGYGYT
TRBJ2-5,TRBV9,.,ASSGPVETQY
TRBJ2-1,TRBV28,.,ASWSYNEQF
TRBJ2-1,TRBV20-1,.,SATRGGFEQF
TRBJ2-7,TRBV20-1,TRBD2,SQEGLGAHEQY
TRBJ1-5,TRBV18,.,ASSPPGRADQPQH
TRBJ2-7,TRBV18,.,ASSPTGTVSEQY
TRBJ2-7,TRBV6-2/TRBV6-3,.,ASSYAGAYEQY
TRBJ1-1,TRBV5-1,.,ASAEGRNTEAF
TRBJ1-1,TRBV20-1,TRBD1,SAMEAGTGLLNTEAF
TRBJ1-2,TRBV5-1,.,ASSFSREDYGYT
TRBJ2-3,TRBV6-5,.,ASSYTNGNTQY
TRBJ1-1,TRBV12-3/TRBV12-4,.,ASRKAENTEAF
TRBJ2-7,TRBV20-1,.,SARGAQADYEQY
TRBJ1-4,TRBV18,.,ASSPPIRDGEKLF
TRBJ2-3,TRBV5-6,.,ASSLRTADTQY
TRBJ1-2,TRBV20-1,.,SASRGEGYT
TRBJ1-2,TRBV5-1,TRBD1,ASSHTPGQGDGYT
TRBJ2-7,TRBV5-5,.,ASMEGVYEQY
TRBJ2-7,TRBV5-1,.,ASSAVSGMGYEQY
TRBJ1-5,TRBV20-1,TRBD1,SARTQGVRQPQH
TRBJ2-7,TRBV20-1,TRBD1,SARPLQGAPYEQY
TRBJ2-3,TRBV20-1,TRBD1,SARQGAVDTQY